The clone carrying this T cell receptor (beta chain) was recorded at least ten times. The antigen remains unidentified. This sample was included in a study of T cells in Graves' hyperthyroidism and ophthalmopathy. Uncontrolled infections, other autoimmune diseases, pregnancy or lactation led to exclusion of patients. Points from the study as a whole: Ophthalmopathy and stable hyperthyroidism were told apart by a 13 V-J model.

RNA transcripts served as the template for amplifying TCR beta CDR3 regions. Researchers ran a first-round RT-PCR on the TCR CDR3 using the HTBI primer set. TCRdb called the multiplex PCR reads again in MiXCR, with one record for every CDR3 protein. The sample holds about 380,000 distinct CDR3 sequences, approximately 14% seen once. The germline gives CDR1 GTSNPN, CDR2 SVGIG (reference sequence). The CDR3 contains 10 residues. The germline V and J ends were trimmed by 1 base and 8 bases, with 4 bases remaining between them. This TCR was recovered from a woman aged 25 to 45 with Graves' ophthalmopathy. The chain recombines TRBV30 with TRBJ2-3; no clear D. The specimen was blood. In DNA, the CDR3 is TGTGCCTGGAGTGACGCTACGCAGTATTTT. It encodes CAWSDATQYF. The full variable domain, in which reference TRBV30 and TRBJ2-3 provide the parts outside the CDR3, is SQTIHQWPATLVQPVGSPLSLECTVEGTSNPNLYWYRQAAGRGLQLLFYSVGIGQISSEVPQNLSASRPQDRQFILSSKKLLLSDSGFYLCAWSDATQYFGPGTRLTVL.